This is a list of T cell receptor beta chains from one sample in a study of blood T cell repertoires in COVID-19. Assay used: immunoSEQ multiplex PCR; TCRdb lists only in-frame clones, some missing. Here the sample spans 200,000 to 250,000 clones, roughly 80% being singletons. What was sequenced was peripheral blood. The receptors stem from a woman aged 55-70 years with acute or convalescent COVID-19. Both conserved end residues are part of each CDR3. D genes are given only for firm matches. Part of the rows lack a size; the others show once, few, many or a class for expanded clones.

.	TRBV4-3	TRBJ2-1	.	TGCGCCAGCAGCCACGTAATAGACGGGGAGCAGTTCTTC	CASSHVIDGEQFF
TRBD1	TRBV5-1	TRBJ2-5	.	TGCGCCAGCAGCTCCAGACAGGGCGGAGAGACCCAGTACTTC	CASSSRQGGETQYF
TRBD1	TRBV3-1/TRBV3-2	TRBJ2-1	.	TGTGCCAGCAGCCATCCGACAGGGAACGTTGACGATGAGCAGTTCTTC	CASSHPTGNVDDEQFF
.	TRBV28	TRBJ2-7	.	TGTGCCAGCAGCCCCAGTGGGCGTTCCTCCTACGAGCAGTACTTC	CASSPSGRSSYEQYF
.	TRBV3-1/TRBV3-2	TRBJ1-6	.	TGTGCCAGCAGCCAAGATCTGCGGAGCTCCTATAATTCACCCCTCCACTTT	CASSQDLRSSYNSPLHF
TRBD1	TRBV6-5	TRBJ1-4	.	TGTGCCAGCAGCATCCAGGGGGCTGGTGAAAAACTGTTTTTT	CASSIQGAGEKLFF
.	TRBV9	TRBJ1-1	.	TGTGCCAGCAGCGTTTCCCCTACTCGTCAGAACACTGAAGCTTTCTTT	CASSVSPTRQNTEAFF
.	TRBV9	TRBJ1-2	few	TGTGCCAGCAGCGTAGATGACCTAGATGGCTACACCTTC	CASSVDDLDGYTF
.	TRBV3-1/TRBV3-2	TRBJ2-2	.	TGTGCCAGCAGTCTTTTGGGGGAGCTGTTTTTT	CASSLLGELFF
TRBD1	TRBV2	TRBJ1-5	.	TGTGCCAGCAGTAGGGACAGGGCGAGCAATCAGCCCCAGCATTTT	CASSRDRASNQPQHF
TRBD1	TRBV5-1	TRBJ1-4	.	TGCGCCAGCAGCTTCACAGGGGTTGAAAAACTGTTTTTT	CASSFTGVEKLFF
TRBD1	TRBV19	TRBJ1-2	.	TGTGCCAGTAGTACAAAGGGACAGTATGGCTACACCTTC	CASSTKGQYGYTF
.	TRBV6-5	TRBJ1-5	.	TGTGCCAGCGGCCAATTTAATGAGCCCCAGCATTTT	CASGQFNEPQHF